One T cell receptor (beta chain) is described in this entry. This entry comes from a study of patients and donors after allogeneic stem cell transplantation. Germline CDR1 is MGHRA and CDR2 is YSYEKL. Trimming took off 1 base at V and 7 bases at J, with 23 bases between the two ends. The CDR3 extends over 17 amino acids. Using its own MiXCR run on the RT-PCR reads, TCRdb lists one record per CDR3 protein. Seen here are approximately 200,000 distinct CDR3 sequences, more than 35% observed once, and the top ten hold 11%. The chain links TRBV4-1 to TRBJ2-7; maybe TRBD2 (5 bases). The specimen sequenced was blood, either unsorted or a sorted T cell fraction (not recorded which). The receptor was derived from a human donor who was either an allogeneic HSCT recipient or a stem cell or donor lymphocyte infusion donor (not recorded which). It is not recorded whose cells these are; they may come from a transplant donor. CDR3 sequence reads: CASSQAKLSDRGREQYF. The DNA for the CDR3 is TGCGCCAGCAGCCAAGCTAAACTCTCGGACCGGGGTAGGGAGCAGTACTTC.